One and the same sample provided the 31 T cell receptor beta chains below, sequenced in a study of T cell changes during pregnancy in multiple sclerosis. Data came from immunoSEQ multiplex PCR; TCRdb stores just in-frame clones and leaves some out. The table includes 90,000 or so clones, 80% to 95% detected once. Source: peripheral blood, taken in the first trimester of pregnancy. These receptors were taken from a female donor in good health, enrolled as a control in a pregnancy study.

The CDR3 region has the DNA TGTGCCAGCAGCTCGCAGGGGGTCCTGTTTTTT. It translates to CASSSQGVLFF. The chain combines TRBV5-6 with TRBJ1-4; 7 nucleotides line up with TRBD1. Germline CDR1 SGHDT, CDR2 YYEEEE. The CDR3 extends over 11 amino acids. V shed 3 bases and J 14 bases; nucleotides not matched to a gene: 4.

This sequence joins TRBV7-8 and TRBJ1-2; 9 bases map to TRBD1. Germline values: CDR1 SGHVS, CDR2 FQNEAQ. The CDR3 is 16 residues long. V shed 2 bases, J shed 4 bases, and the junction held 8 bases outside the gene matches. The CDR3 is CASSLTGQGFFYGYTF. As DNA, the CDR3 is TGTGCCAGCAGCTTAACAGGACAGGGGTTTTTCTATGGCTACACCTTC.

The V and J genes are TRBV9 and TRBJ2-2; 11 bases map to TRBD2. Trimming cost V 4 bases and J 4 bases; bases outside gene matches: 6. This CDR3 has 16 residues. Germline V gene sequence: CDR1 SGDLS, CDR2 YYNGEE. The CDR3 sequence: CASSPGLAGSTGELFF. In nucleotides, the CDR3 is TGTGCCAGCAGCCCCGGACTAGCGGGTAGCACCGGGGAGCTGTTTTTT.

The gene calls are TRBV11-2 and TRBJ1-2; tentative D call: TRBD1 (6 bases). The CDR3 contains 14 residues. Trimming left V 5 bases short and J 3 bases short, with 13 bases between. CDR1 SGHAT and CDR2 FQNNGV come from the germline V gene. The DNA of the CDR3 is TGTGCCAGCAGCATAGGGGGACAACACTATGGCTACACCTTC. Its protein is CASSIGGQHYGYTF.

The chain carries TRBV5-6 and TRBJ2-3; no clear D gene. Germline V CDR1 and CDR2: SGHDT, YYEEEE. The CDR3 loop spans 15 amino acids. Trimming removed 4 bases at V and 3 bases at J, with 15 bases between. CDR3 amino acids: CASSPQFRATDTQYF. CDR3 bases: TGTGCCAGCAGCCCCCAATTTAGAGCGACAGATACGCAGTATTTT.

The V and J genes are TRBV4-3 and TRBJ2-5, with TRBD1 matching over 9 bases. This CDR3 comprises 17 residues. Germline V gene sequence: CDR1 LGHNA, CDR2 YSLEER. The junction had 12 bases not matched to a gene; V was cut back by 4 bases and J by 3 bases. CDR3 amino acids: CASSRRWTGAEEETQYF. The CDR3 nucleotides are TGCGCCAGCAGCCGCCGCTGGACAGGGGCGGAGGAAGAGACCCAGTACTTC.

The J gene is TRBJ2-3, the V gene TRBV5-4, with 10 bases fitting TRBD2. Germline V lookup: CDR1 SGHNT, CDR2 YYREEE (reference sequence). This CDR3 has 16 residues. J gave up 6 bases and V 4 bases, and 11 bases lay outside the gene matches. The CDR3 sequence is CASSPGLAEAGDTQYF. The CDR3, as DNA: TGTGCCAGCAGCCCAGGACTAGCGGAGGCAGGTGATACGCAGTATTTT.

This clone was picked up one time. The genes are TRBV5-1 and TRBJ1-1; D gene uncertain. The CDR3 runs to 12 residues. V dropped 4 bases and J dropped 4 bases, with 8 bases sitting between them. In germline, CDR1 is SGHRS, CDR2 YFSETQ. The CDR3 region is CASSRTSTEAFF. CDR3 DNA sequence: TGCGCCAGCAGCCGAACGAGCACTGAAGCTTTCTTT.

The J gene is TRBJ2-3, the V gene TRBV2, with TRBD2 as a possible D gene (7 bases). The germline V gene has CDR1 SNHLY and CDR2 FYNNEI. There are 13 residues in the CDR3. V gave up 7 bases and J gave up 0 bases, with 8 bases separating them. CDR3 in DNA: TGTGCCAGCAAGGGGGGGAGCACAGATACGCAGTATTTT. Translating gives CASKGGSTDTQYF.

The chain joins TRBV6-5 to TRBJ1-2; D is perhaps TRBD1 (5 bases). The CDR3 covers 13 residues. V gave up 2 bases and J gave up 8 bases, with 12 bases separating them. Germline V gene sequence: CDR1 MNHEY, CDR2 SVGAGI. CDR3 DNA sequence: TGTGCCAGCAGTTACCGGACAATGGGAGGCTACACCTTC. It encodes CASSYRTMGGYTF.

This rearrangement joins TRBV27 to TRBJ2-5; possibly TRBD1 for D (6 bases). V gave up 6 bases and J gave up 5 bases, with 13 bases separating them. CDR3 length: 13 residues. CDR1 is MNHEY and CDR2 is SMNVEV in the germline V gene (reference sequence). The CDR3 region is CASRPRGRETQYF. In DNA form, the CDR3 reads TGTGCCAGCAGACCCAGGGGCCGTGAGACCCAGTACTTC.

V and J are TRBV20-1 and TRBJ2-5; D unresolved. Trimming stripped 3 bases from V and 4 bases from J, with 6 bases between. In germline, CDR1 is DFQATT, CDR2 SNEGSKA (reference sequence). CDR3 length equals 11 residues. Here the CDR3 reads CSARGRETQYF. The DNA of the CDR3 is TGCAGTGCTAGGGGCCGAGAGACCCAGTACTTC.

V is TRBV11-2 and J is TRBJ1-1; no definite D call. The CDR3 totals 15 residues. Germline CDR1 is SGHAT and CDR2 is FQNNGV. Trimming removed 5 bases at V and 7 bases at J, with 20 bases between. The CDR3 region has the DNA TGTGCCAGCAGCCCCCCCCGGACTGGGTTTAGTGAAGCTTTCTTT. As protein: CASSPPRTGFSEAFF.

The chain joins TRBV16 to TRBJ2-7, with 7 bases lining up with TRBD1. V lost 3 bases and J lost 6; bases outside the gene matches: 14. Germline V gene lookup returns CDR1 KGHSY and CDR2 FQNENV. The CDR3 length is 16 residues. The CDR3 spells CASSHHKDRSSGEQYF. In DNA form, the CDR3 reads TGTGCCAGCAGCCACCACAAGGACAGGAGTTCTGGCGAGCAGTACTTC.

This chain uses TRBV4-2 with TRBJ2-3; TRBD2 aligns across 7 bases. The CDR3 is 14 residues long. The V gene end was trimmed by 3 bases and the J gene end by 8 bases; junction bases not matched to a gene: 8. Germline V gene lookup returns CDR1 LGHNA and CDR2 YNFKEQ. The CDR3 DNA is TGTGCCAGCAGCCAGGGTGGGGGGGGATTTACGCAGTATTTT. The encoded protein is CASSQGGGGFTQYF.

This chain joins TRBV6-5 and TRBJ1-1; D perhaps matches TRBD1 (5 bases). Germline lookup yields CDR1 MNHEY and CDR2 SVGAGI. The length of the CDR3 is 13 residues. The germline V and J ends were trimmed by 4 bases and 1 base, with 7 bases remaining between them. DNA of the CDR3: TGTGCCAGCAGTTTCCAGGGGAACACTGAAGCTTTCTTT. Translated, it gives CASSFQGNTEAFF.

The chain has TRBV12-5 and TRBJ2-7; D perhaps matches TRBD1 (6 bases). This CDR3 is 15 amino acids long. The V and J ends lost 1 base and 0 bases respectively, with 10 bases between them. Germline V gene data show CDR1 as LGHNT and CDR2 as FRNRAP. In nucleotides, the CDR3 is TGTGCTAGTGGTTTGGACCTGACAGGCTCCTACGAGCAGTACTTC. This sequence encodes CASGLDLTGSYEQYF.

This clone showed up just once. This chain connects TRBV28 to TRBJ2-5; 8 bases agree with TRBD1. Germline values: CDR1 MDHEN, CDR2 SYDVKM. J was trimmed by 2 bases and V by 4 bases; bases with no gene match: 9. CDR3 length: 16 residues. CDR3 DNA sequence: TGTGCCAGCAGTTCCACCGGACAGGGCATTCAAGAGACCCAGTACTTC. Amino acids: CASSSTGQGIQETQYF.

The chain is built from TRBV2 and TRBJ1-5; D is ambiguous. Trimming removed 4 bases from V and 2 bases from J, with 6 bases in between. Germline assignment: CDR1 SNHLY and CDR2 FYNNEI. This CDR3 is 13 amino acids long. The CDR3 coding sequence is TGTGCCAGCAGTGCCCAGGGCAATCAGCCCCAGCATTTT. It yields the protein CASSAQGNQPQHF.

The V and J genes are TRBV19 and TRBJ1-6; D not certain. The CDR3 sequence is 12 residues long. Looked up from germline, CDR1 is LNHDA and CDR2 is SQIVND (reference sequence). V lost 10 bases and J 8 bases, leaving 12 bases between the germline ends. CDR3 DNA sequence: TGTGCCACACGGGGATTGGATTCACCCCTCCACTTT. Encoded protein: CATRGLDSPLHF.

The chain links TRBV4-3 to TRBJ1-1; tentative D call: TRBD1 (5 bases). CDR1 is LGHNA and CDR2 is YSLEER in the germline V gene. V was pared by 3 bases and J by 6 bases, with 14 bases between. The CDR3 covers 14 residues. CDR3 nucleotides: TGCGCCAGCAGCCATGGAGCGGGGGTAGCTGAAGCTTTCTTT. It yields the protein CASSHGAGVAEAFF.

The gene calls are TRBV4-2 and TRBJ1-2, with D perhaps TRBD1 (6 bases). V was cut by 3 bases and J by 7 bases, with 9 bases left in between. From germline, CDR1 is LGHNA and CDR2 YNFKEQ. The CDR3 has 12 amino acids. CDR3 sequence reads: CASSHRQVGYTF. The CDR3 DNA is TGTGCCAGCAGCCATAGACAGGTTGGCTACACCTTC.

The J gene is TRBJ2-7, the V gene TRBV28; D gene ambiguous. In germline, CDR1 is MDHEN, CDR2 SYDVKM. Trimming cost V 5 bases and J 3 bases, with 11 bases left between them. CDR3 length: 13 residues. The CDR3, as DNA: TGTGCCAGCAGTCCAAACGACAACTACGAGCAGTACTTC. This codes for CASSPNDNYEQYF.

In this sample, this clone turned up once. This chain joins TRBV7-2 and TRBJ2-1, with a weak D call TRBD2 (7 bases). Germline CDR1 SGHTA, CDR2 FQGNSA. V dropped 8 bases and J dropped 8 bases, with 13 bases sitting between them. The CDR3 consists of 12 residues. The CDR3 sequence: CASGGAAYEQFF. As DNA, the CDR3 is TGTGCCAGCGGGGGGGCGGCCTATGAGCAGTTCTTC.

The genes are TRBV27 and TRBJ1-1; 11 bases agree with TRBD1. With 6 bases clipped from V and 6 bases from J, the junction kept 12 bases outside the gene matches. The germline V gene has CDR1 MNHEY and CDR2 SMNVEV (reference sequence). CDR3 length: 16 amino acids. CDR3 sequence: CASSPTLGTGGSEAFF. DNA of the CDR3: TGTGCCAGCAGCCCCACGCTAGGGACAGGGGGTTCTGAAGCTTTCTTT.

This clone showed up just once. This chain joins TRBV14 and TRBJ1-4; no firm D call. The V and J ends lost 0 bases and 9 bases respectively, with 17 bases between them. CDR3 length equals 16 residues. Per the germline V gene, CDR1 is SGHDN and CDR2 is FVKESK. CDR3 protein: CASSQDQSEIRKKLFF. The DNA of the CDR3 is TGTGCCAGCAGCCAAGATCAAAGTGAGATCAGGAAAAAACTGTTTTTT.

A single count supports this clone. The genes are TRBV28 and TRBJ1-2; 7 bases are a match to TRBD1. The V gene's germline CDR1 is MDHEN and CDR2 SYDVKM. The V and J ends lost 6 bases and 1 base, in that order; junction bases with no gene match: 11. The CDR3 covers 16 residues. The CDR3 reads CASRMGQSDLNYGYTF. DNA of the CDR3: TGTGCCAGCAGGATGGGACAGTCAGACCTTAACTATGGCTACACCTTC.

The V and J genes are TRBV11-3 and TRBJ2-5; 8 nucleotides line up with TRBD1. This CDR3 contains 14 residues. Germline V lookup: CDR1 SGHNT, CDR2 YENEEA. V gave up 3 bases and J gave up 1 base; unmatched junction bases: 1. The CDR3 DNA is TGTGCCAGCAGCTTCAGGGGGCCCCAAGAGACCCAGTACTTC. Translated: CASSFRGPQETQYF.

This chain joins TRBV6-5 and TRBJ2-7; 8 bases align to TRBD2. The CDR3 has 13 residues. Trimming at V came to 5 bases and at J to 1 base, leaving 1 base not matched to a gene. CDR1 and CDR2 from the germline V gene are MNHEY and SVGAGI. DNA for the CDR3: TGTGCCAGCAGTCGCGGGGGGTCCTACGAGCAGTACTTC. Its translation is CASSRGGSYEQYF.

The rearrangement joins TRBV11-2 to TRBJ2-1; tentatively, D is TRBD1 (7 bases). Trimming cost V 5 bases and J 10 bases, with 21 bases left between them. The germline V gene has CDR1 SGHAT and CDR2 FQNNGV. The length of the CDR3 is 15 residues. Written as DNA, the CDR3 is TGTGCCAGCAGCCAGGGGGGAACCCGGGTCGAGGAGCAGTTCTTC. This gives the protein CASSQGGTRVEEQFF.

CDR3 nucleotide sequence: TGTGCCAGCAGCTTAACGCGGGACTTTGGGACCGGGGAGCTGTTTTTT. It yields the protein CASSLTRDFGTGELFF. The chain recombines TRBV7-3 with TRBJ2-2, with D tentatively TRBD2 (6 bases). The germline gives CDR1 SGHTA, CDR2 FQGTGA. This CDR3 is 16 amino acids long. Trimming stripped 0 bases from V and 5 bases from J, with 13 bases between.